Below are 23 T cell receptor beta chains sequenced from a single sample in a study of blood T cell repertoires in COVID-19. Produced via immunoSEQ multiplex PCR; TCRdb's table is partial and in-frame only. The sample holds 200,000 to 300,000 clones, more than 80% seen once. The sample taken for sequencing was peripheral blood. The receptors were sampled from a middle-aged woman with acute or convalescent COVID-19.

The chain couples TRBV3-1 (or the pseudogene TRBV3-2) to TRBJ1-2; the D gene is possibly TRBD1 (6 bases). The V gene lost 4 bases and the J gene lost 8 bases, with 17 bases spanning the gap. Germline V CDR1 and CDR2: LGHDT, YNNKEL (reference sequence). The CDR3 loop spans 14 amino acids. CDR3 sequence (DNA): TGTGCCAGCAGCCTACAGGGATACTCTATAGGCTACACCTTC. The encoded protein is CASSLQGYSIGYTF.

This chain joins TRBV5-4 and TRBJ2-2; D gene ambiguous. This CDR3 comprises 13 residues. Deletions cut 0 bases from V and 6 bases from J, with 6 bases between. CDR1 and CDR2 from the germline V gene are SGHNT and YYREEE (reference sequence). The CDR3 spells CASSLAPSGELFF. Here the CDR3 DNA reads TGTGCCAGCAGCTTGGCCCCGTCCGGGGAGCTGTTTTTT.

This rearrangement joins TRBV30 to TRBJ1-4; 7 bases line up with TRBD1. In germline, CDR1 is GTSNPN, CDR2 SVGIG (reference sequence). The CDR3 loop spans 13 amino acids. The V and J ends lost 2 bases and 7 bases, in that order; junction bases with no gene match: 4. The DNA for the CDR3 is TGTGCCTGGAGTTACGGGACAGTTGAAAAACTGTTTTTT. It is translated as CAWSYGTVEKLFF.

This sequence joins TRBV18 and TRBJ1-1; possible D gene TRBD1, 6 bases. Looked up from germline, CDR1 is KGHSH and CDR2 is LQKENI. V was shortened by 8 bases and J by 4 bases, with 20 bases between the two germline ends. The CDR3 totals 15 residues. CDR3 DNA: TGTGCCAGCCCCTTCTTGGGGGGGCAGATCACTGAAGCTTTCTTT. Translated: CASPFLGGQITEAFF.

The chain is built from TRBV28 and TRBJ1-3; TRBD1 might be the D (6 bases). The CDR3 is 15 residues long. Germline CDR1 reads MDHEN; CDR2 reads SYDVKM. V was clipped by 7 bases and J by 0 bases, with 13 bases between them. The CDR3 bases are TGTGCCAGCACCGTGGACAGAACCTCTGGAAACACCATATATTTT. Its protein is CASTVDRTSGNTIYF.

Only one count was recorded for this clone. The chain joins TRBV5-4 to TRBJ1-2; D not resolved. Germline assignment: CDR1 SGHNT and CDR2 YYREEE (reference sequence). V lost 0 bases and J lost 9, with 12 bases in between. This CDR3 contains 13 residues. CDR3 protein: CASSLEREGSYTF. Written as DNA, the CDR3 is TGTGCCAGCAGCTTGGAGAGGGAAGGGAGCTACACCTTC.

CDR3 sequence (DNA): TGTGCCAGCTCACTACAGGGTAACACCGGGGAGCTGTTTTTT. It translates to CASSLQGNTGELFF. The rearrangement uses TRBV18 and TRBJ2-2, with D perhaps TRBD1 (6 bases). CDR1 is KGHSH and CDR2 is LQKENI in the germline V gene. The CDR3 is 14 residues long. The V and J ends lost 4 bases and 2 bases respectively, with 8 bases between them. The full variable domain, its missing parts supplied by reference TRBV18 and TRBJ2-2, is NAGVMQNPRHLVRRRGQEARLRCSPMKGHSHVYWYRQLPEEGLKFMVYLQKENIIDESGMPKERFSAEFPKEGPSILRIQQVVRGDSAAYFCASSLQGNTGELFFGEGSRLTVL.

The V and J genes are TRBV2 and TRBJ2-5, with D perhaps TRBD2 (6 bases). From germline, CDR1 is SNHLY and CDR2 FYNNEI. The CDR3 extends over 15 amino acids. Trimming left V 0 bases short and J 5 bases short, with 13 bases between. The CDR3 protein is CASSEAQAGRETQYF. CDR3 coding DNA: TGTGCCAGCAGTGAAGCGCAGGCAGGGAGGGAGACCCAGTACTTC.

The DNA of the CDR3 is TGTGCCAGCAGCGTTACAGGATCTAACTATGGCTACACCTTC. Protein sequence: CASSVTGSNYGYTF. This chain uses TRBV9 with TRBJ1-2; tentatively, D is TRBD1 (5 bases). Per the germline V gene, CDR1 is SGDLS and CDR2 is YYNGEE. Trimming took 2 bases from V and 0 from J, leaving 8 bases between them. The CDR3 is 14 amino acids.

The J gene is TRBJ1-5, the V gene TRBV24-1, with D maybe TRBD1 (6 bases). CDR3 size: 14 residues. From germline, CDR1 is KGHDR and CDR2 SFDVKD. Trimming pared 3 bases from V and 4 bases from J, leaving 9 bases between. CDR3 residues: CATSDGRGNQPQHF. The CDR3 DNA follows: TGTGCCACCAGTGATGGAAGGGGGAATCAGCCCCAGCATTTT.

The chain uses TRBV9 and TRBJ1-1, with 7 bases fitting TRBD1. CDR3 size: 14 residues. Germline loops: CDR1 SGDLS, CDR2 YYNGEE. V was pared by 3 bases and J by 1 base, with 3 bases of the junction left unmatched. The CDR3 protein is CASSATGTNTEAFF. The DNA for the CDR3 is TGTGCCAGCAGCGCGACAGGGACGAACACTGAAGCTTTCTTT.

The chain has TRBV21-1 and TRBJ1-2. TRBV21-1 represents a pseudogene. CDR3 size: 13 residues. CDR3 nucleotide sequence: TGTGCCAGCAGCAAAGCAGCTAGCTATGGCTACACCTTC. Translating it yields CASSKAASYGYTF.

This chain connects TRBV9 to TRBJ2-3; 10 positions agree with TRBD2. The CDR3 runs to 17 residues. CDR1 and CDR2 from the germline V gene are SGDLS and YYNGEE. The V and J ends lost 0 bases and 1 base, in that order; junction bases with no gene match: 5. CDR3 DNA sequence: TGTGCCAGCAGCGTAGCTGCACTAGCGGGGCGCACAGATACGCAGTATTTT. As protein: CASSVAALAGRTDTQYF.

In its sample, this clone was seen a few times. The chain links TRBV29-1 to TRBJ1-3, with 7 bases fitting TRBD1. Trimming removed 6 bases from V and 4 bases from J; junction bases left unmatched: 3. Germline V gene sequence: CDR1 SQVTM, CDR2 ANQGSEA. The CDR3 sequence is 12 residues long. This CDR3 is CSVGTEGNTIYF. CDR3 coding DNA: TGCAGCGTCGGGACAGAAGGAAACACCATATATTTT.

V and J are TRBV2 and TRBJ1-5; a possible D gene is TRBD1 (5 bases). This CDR3 region has 16 residues. CDR1 is SNHLY, CDR2 FYNNEI, per germline. Trimming removed 6 bases at V and 0 bases at J, with 15 bases between. This CDR3 is CASSSRGGGSNQPQHF. The CDR3 DNA sequence: TGTGCCAGCAGCTCCCGGGGGGGAGGTAGCAATCAGCCCCAGCATTTT.

This chain joins TRBV7-8 and TRBJ1-6; TRBD1 might be the D (6 bases). Trimming pared 5 bases from V and 4 bases from J, leaving 18 bases between. Germline CDR1 is SGHVS and CDR2 is FQNEAQ. There are 17 residues in the CDR3. CDR3 bases: TGTGCCAGCAGCCTATCGCCGGGACAAGATTATAATTCACCCCTCCACTTT. Translating it yields CASSLSPGQDYNSPLHF.

J is TRBJ1-1 and V is TRBV3-1 (or the pseudogene TRBV3-2), with D possibly being TRBD1 (5 bases). Germline V CDR1 and CDR2: LGHDT, YNNKEL (reference sequence). This CDR3 comprises 15 residues. The V gene lost 0 bases and the J gene lost 0 bases, with 8 bases spanning the gap. CDR3 in DNA: TGTGCCAGCAGCCAAGATCCAGGGCTGAACACTGAAGCTTTCTTT. Its translation: CASSQDPGLNTEAFF.

The rearrangement links TRBV4-2 to TRBJ1-5, with D possibly TRBD1 on 6 matching bases. Germline assignment: CDR1 LGHNA and CDR2 YNFKEQ. The CDR3 has 17 amino acids. V lost 1 base to trimming and J lost 3 bases, with 16 bases between them. In DNA form, the CDR3 reads TGTGCCAGCAGCCAAGCGTACCGGGACACTGACAATCAGCCCCAGCATTTT. Its protein product is CASSQAYRDTDNQPQHF.

The V gene is TRBV19, the J gene TRBJ1-2, with D possibly TRBD1 on 5 matching bases. Germline lookup yields CDR1 LNHDA and CDR2 SQIVND (reference sequence). This CDR3 has 13 amino acids. The germline V and J ends were trimmed by 5 bases and 6 bases, with 13 bases remaining between them. This CDR3 reads CASSQLRQNGYTF. The CDR3 nucleotides are TGTGCCAGTAGTCAACTTCGACAGAATGGCTACACCTTC.

The chain links TRBV18 to TRBJ1-2; D gene uncertain. There are 13 residues in the CDR3. V dropped 0 bases and J dropped 5 bases, with 7 bases sitting between them. The germline gives CDR1 KGHSH, CDR2 LQKENI. CDR3 residues: CASSPPSTYGYTF. The DNA for the CDR3 is TGTGCCAGCTCACCACCCTCGACATATGGCTACACCTTC.

J is TRBJ1-6 and V is TRBV30; D may be TRBD1 (5 bases). Germline loops: CDR1 GTSNPN, CDR2 SVGIG (reference sequence). V was shortened by 3 bases and J by 1 base, with 13 bases between the two germline ends. The CDR3 loop spans 16 amino acids. This chain's CDR3 is CAWRELQGSYNSPLHF. The CDR3 DNA reads as TGTGCCTGGAGGGAACTTCAGGGTTCCTATAATTCACCCCTCCACTTT.

The chain has TRBV18 and TRBJ1-4; TRBD1 matches 9 bases. This CDR3 has 15 residues. V lost 6 bases and J lost 7; bases outside the gene matches: 9. Germline V gene lookup returns CDR1 KGHSH and CDR2 LQKENI. CDR3 bases: TGTGCCAGCTCTAATTCACAGGGGGCAAGTGAAAAACTGTTTTTT. Its protein is CASSNSQGASEKLFF. Complete variable domain (other parts from reference TRBV18 and TRBJ1-4): NAGVMQNPRHLVRRRGQEARLRCSPMKGHSHVYWYRQLPEEGLKFMVYLQKENIIDESGMPKERFSAEFPKEGPSILRIQQVVRGDSAAYFCASSNSQGASEKLFFGSGTQLSVL.

The genes are TRBV5-1 and TRBJ1-2, with D hard to call. Germline assignment: CDR1 SGHRS and CDR2 YFSETQ. The V and J ends lost 0 bases and 7 bases respectively, with 7 bases between them. The length of the CDR3 is 12 residues. The CDR3 bases are TGCGCCAGCAGCTTGGAACAGTTTGGCTACACCTTC. Protein sequence: CASSLEQFGYTF.